This TCR beta chain was profiled in a study of shared clonotypes between healthy human individuals (dated by TCRdb to the early 2020s). Regarding the research as a whole: A couple of women and three men aged 18 to 49 years were included in the cohort. For each donor, three plates each were used for CD4 naive and CD4 memory, two plates were used for CD8 naive, and one plate was used for CD8 memory. To estimate repertoire size and how much clonotypes are shared between individuals, the study performed deep sequencing of blood TCR repertoires from five healthy adults. To increase sequencing depth and limit assay-specific biases, different laboratories used diverse techniques to prepare libraries and sequence TCR repertoires. Leukapheresis yielded between about 0.8 and 9.5 billion PBMCs per donor. Results and caveats for the whole study, not just this receptor: Only blood was sampled, and tissue TCR repertoires likely differ from those in blood. Sharing across a handful of donors was observed for around 5% of naive CD4, 3.5% of naive CD8, roughly 2.4% of memory CD4, and about 0.4% of memory CD8 clonotypes. Pairwise subsampling led to the expectation that sequencing depth would affect the degree of clonotype sharing among donors. Higher generation probabilities were observed for clonotypes shared by all four sorted-subset donors than for non-shared clonotypes. Estimated clonotype richness was generally larger for naive than for memory subsets. Even with the large sequencing depth, rarefaction of the sorted-subset datasets indicated that sequencing was incomplete. Because the study included a small number of donors, the genetic and exposure-history diversity represented was limited.

In the germline V gene, CDR1 corresponds to MNHNS and CDR2 to SASEGT. The CDR3 holds 13 amino acids from the cysteine to the phenylalanine. CDR3 DNA is the only sequence kept; it has 39 bases, read in frame from the first base. Trimming removed 2 bases from V and 16 bases from J, leaving 15 bases between the germline ends. The donors were healthy, HIV-negative adults with no recently reported acute infections or vaccinations. Every donor was a Caucasian adult living in Nashville, Tennessee, USA. CD4+ T cells were enriched by magnetic negative selection, after which naive cells were positively selected on CD45RA and the negative fraction was taken as the memory subset. Blood was collected by leukapheresis, and PBMCs were isolated by Ficoll-Histopaque density gradient centrifugation and then cryopreserved in liquid nitrogen vapor phase. Analytical flow cytometry was used to check the purity and quantity of each magnetically sorted T cell population. Each sorted fraction had its genomic DNA isolated and then quantified by UV absorbance on a Nanodrop 2000c.

Regarding this clone: It lacks a known antigen. No much larger clonotype is one base removed from it; base qualities were not supplied.

Using the deep immunoSEQ assay, multiplex PCR amplified TCR CDR3 regions from genomic DNA. For each cell subset, the extracted genomic DNA was distributed evenly across all wells of several immunoSEQ 96-well plates, and each plate served as one replicate. For sorted subsets, 200 to 250 ng of genomic DNA, equivalent to roughly 30,000 T cell genomes, went into each replicate PCR. Purified libraries were quantified with a Qubit 3.0 fluorometer, sized on a Bioanalyzer 2100, and re-quantified with the KAPA Library Quantification kit. Every immunoSEQ 96-well plate was sequenced on a separate single-read 150-cycle Illumina NextSeq 550 flow cell. On the study's bioinformatics: Because the immunoSEQ output included only junctional sequences and no quality scores, the filtering could not be the same as the filtering used for full-length reads. To assign V/J genes and CDR3, sequences were annotated against IMGT germline references using PyIR, a Python wrapper for IgBLAST v1.9. Reads with weak V/J assignments (E-value above 1e-6), missing CDR3, stop codons, out-of-frame junctions, or ambiguous translated residues were removed. A V3J clonotype was defined by an identical inferred V gene, J gene, and CDR3 amino acid sequence. Percentage overlap between repertoires was calculated by dividing the number of shared unique clonotypes by the size of the smaller repertoire. Richness of each repertoire was evaluated using RTK rarefaction, the Chao1 estimator, and Recon v2.1 estimates of unobserved clonotypes. Generation probabilities were computed with OLGA for all TCRbeta clonotypes obtained by the gDNA method from a few donors. TCRdb limited this immuneACCESS table to in-frame rearrangements with V and J called. A share of clones is missing; checked studies link under half to unresolved V genes, and the rest is unexplained. V and J calls and clone size are as listed in that table; D and trimming were resolved from the DNA. The sample table lists some 900,000 clones, approximately 80% of them with a count of one. The ten biggest clones cover nearly 1.5% of the sample.

This receptor was obtained from a man aged 18 to 29 in good health. Here the chain combines TRBV6-1 and TRBJ1-6; the D gene cannot be resolved reliably. Sequenced sample: memory CD4+ T cells sorted from blood. The sample's cell subset or site label is to be understood as: CD45RA-negative fraction. Here the CDR3 is given as CASSESTASRLHF. The DNA sequence is TGTGCCAGCAGTGAATCGACCGCCTCGAGGCTCCACTTT.